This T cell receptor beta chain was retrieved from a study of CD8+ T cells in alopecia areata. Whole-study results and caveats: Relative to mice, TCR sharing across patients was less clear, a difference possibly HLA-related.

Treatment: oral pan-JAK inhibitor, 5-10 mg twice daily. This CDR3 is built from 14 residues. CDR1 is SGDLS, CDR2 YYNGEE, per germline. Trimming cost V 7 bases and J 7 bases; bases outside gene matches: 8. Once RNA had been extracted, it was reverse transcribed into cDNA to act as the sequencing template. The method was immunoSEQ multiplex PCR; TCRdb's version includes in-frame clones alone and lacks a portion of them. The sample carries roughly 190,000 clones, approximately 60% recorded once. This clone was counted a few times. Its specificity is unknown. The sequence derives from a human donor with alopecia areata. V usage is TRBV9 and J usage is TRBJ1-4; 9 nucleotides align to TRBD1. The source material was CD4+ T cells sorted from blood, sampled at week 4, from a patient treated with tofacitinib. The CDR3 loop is CASSWADRGEKLFF. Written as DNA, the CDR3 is TGTGCCAGCTCTTGGGCGGACAGGGGTGAAAAACTGTTTTTT.